This T cell receptor (beta chain) emerged from a study of identical twins. Findings of the study overall: For zero-insertion analyses, partial confounding could come from invariant MAIT and iNKT cells. Sequences that were beta out-of-frame showed weaker excess twin sharing.

TCRdb fed the 5' RACE reads into MiXCR, producing one record per CDR3 protein. The table lists approximately 600,000 distinct CDR3 sequences, nearly 10% of them singletons. In this sample, this clonotype turned up many times. Its matching antigen is unknown. Trimming took 2 bases from V and 0 from J, leaving 20 bases between them. CDR1 and CDR2 from the germline V gene are MNHEY and SVGEGT. The length of the CDR3 is 20 residues. The data were also submitted as part of a second study, on yellow fever vaccine responses in identical twins.

The V gene is TRBV6-2 or TRBV6-3, the J gene TRBJ1-6; maybe TRBD1 (5 bases). This clonotype was sampled from a woman in her late teens or twenties in good health. The sample consisted of PBMCs. This chain's CDR3 is CASSYLPGAVGISYNSPLHF. As DNA, the CDR3 is TGTGCCAGCAGTTACCTCCCTGGGGCAGTGGGGATCTCCTATAATTCACCCCTCCACTTT.